A single T cell receptor beta chain is shown here with its context. This sample was included in a study of Ad26.COV2.S vaccination and SARS-CoV-2 variants. Treatment: 15 to 20 received Ad26.COV2.S at low or high dose, single or two shots; about 5 received placebo; per-sample allocation not given. Collection of samples fell on day 63 after the first vaccine or placebo injection. Using immunoSEQ multiplex PCR, the repertoire was profiled, and TCRdb retains in-frame clones only, with some absent. The sample shows some 340,000 clones, 85% of them seen only once. The CDR3 extends over 11 amino acids. V lost 7 bases and J 2 bases, leaving 5 bases between the germline ends. Germline V gives CDR1 MRHNA, CDR2 SNTAGT.

This receptor was taken from a person aged 18-60 years who received the Ad26.COV2.S COVID-19 vaccine or a placebo. This sequence joins TRBV6-4 and TRBJ2-5; no definite D call. The source was peripheral blood, collected in a trial of Ad26.COV2.S vaccine versus placebo. In DNA form, the CDR3 reads TGTGCCAGCACCATACAAGAGACCCAGTACTTC. It is translated as CASTIQETQYF.